The 2 T cell receptor beta chains in this list originate from one sample, sequenced in a study of shared clonotypes between healthy human individuals. Clones were read by immunoSEQ multiplex PCR, and TCRdb kept only the in-frame ones, dropping some. The profile covers 2 million or so clones, with roughly 94% appearing a single time and under 0.15% taken by the ten largest. The sample taken for sequencing was naive CD4+ T cells sorted from blood. The subset was: CD45RA+ positively selected. All receptors come from a young man in good health.

The chain recombines TRBV27 with TRBJ1-1, with 7 bases lining up with TRBD1. V lost 6 bases and J lost 4; bases outside the gene matches: 11. The CDR3 runs 15 residues. In germline, CDR1 is MNHEY, CDR2 SMNVEV (reference sequence). Here the CDR3 DNA reads TGTGCCAGCAGCTCCGACAGGGAGGAGATCACTGAAGCTTTCTTT. Protein: CASSSDREEITEAFF.

The V call is TRBV5-1, the J call TRBJ2-7; D call uncertain. V was clipped by 3 bases and J by 0 bases, with 7 bases between them. This CDR3 is built from 13 residues. Germline CDR1 is SGHRS and CDR2 is YFSETQ. CDR3 nucleotides: TGCGCCAGCAGCTATCAGAGCTCCTACGAGCAGTACTTC. It translates to CASSYQSSYEQYF.